Shown below are 25 T cell receptor beta chains from a single sample sequenced in a study of somatic mutations in cytotoxic T cells in rheumatoid arthritis. The data were produced by immunoSEQ multiplex PCR, yet TCRdb's version contains in-frame clones alone and is incomplete. The data contain some 19,000 clones, over 80% of them singletons. The sample was CD8+ T cells sorted from blood. All receptors derive from a man aged 18 to 30 with rheumatoid arthritis.

The V gene is TRBV11-1, the J gene TRBJ1-4; 9 bases are shared with TRBD1. CDR3 size: 14 residues. The V gene's germline CDR1 is SGHAT and CDR2 FQDESV (reference sequence). V was clipped by 5 bases and J by 8 bases; unmatched bases: 6. This CDR3 reads CASSTDRGGEKLFF. The CDR3 region has the DNA TGTGCCAGCAGCACGGACAGGGGTGGCGAAAAACTGTTTTTT.

This clone was found a few times. This chain uses TRBV21-1 with TRBJ1-1. TRBV21-1 is noted as a pseudogene. The CDR3 is 13 residues long. The DNA for the CDR3 is TGTGCCAGCAGCCAACGGCCTCTCTACTTAGCTTTCTTT. It codes for CASSQRPLYLAFF.

This chain joins TRBV27 and TRBJ2-3, with D unclear. Between the trimmed V and J ends, which lost 5 bases and 10 bases, there was a span of 16 bases. The CDR3 loop spans 13 amino acids. Per germline, CDR1 MNHEY and CDR2 SMNVEV (reference sequence). The CDR3 sequence is CASSIRWAYPQYF. The CDR3, as DNA: TGTGCCAGCAGTATAAGGTGGGCCTATCCGCAGTATTTT.

The gene calls are TRBV4-2 and TRBJ2-5, with 12 bases that match TRBD2. This CDR3 region has 17 residues. Per the germline V gene, CDR1 is LGHNA and CDR2 is YNFKEQ. After removal of 2 bases from V and 1 base from J, the junction contained 5 bases not matched to a gene. CDR3 sequence reads: CASSQRTSGDLQETQYF. The CDR3 bases are TGTGCCAGCAGCCAACGGACTAGCGGGGACCTCCAAGAGACCCAGTACTTC.

This chain links TRBV6-1 with TRBJ2-3; 10 bases are a match to TRBD1. From germline, CDR1 is MNHNS and CDR2 SASEGT. CDR3 length: 17 amino acids. V lost 2 bases to trimming and J lost 3 bases; unmatched junction nucleotides: 8. The CDR3 DNA sequence: TGTGCCAGCAGTGAACTCACCGGACAGGGGGGGACAGATACGCAGTATTTT. Translating it yields CASSELTGQGGTDTQYF.

J is TRBJ2-5 and V is TRBV13; tentative D call: TRBD1 (7 bases). CDR3 length equals 16 residues. V dropped 3 bases and J dropped 1 base, with 15 bases sitting between them. The germline gives CDR1 PRHDT, CDR2 FYEKMQ (reference sequence). For the CDR3, the DNA is TGTGCCAGCAGCTTCCGTTCAGGGGGAGGCCAAGAGACCCAGTACTTC. This translates into CASSFRSGGGQETQYF.

This chain uses TRBV6-5 with TRBJ2-1; D may be TRBD2 (7 bases). This CDR3 contains 15 residues. The V gene lost 2 bases and the J gene lost 1 base, with 9 bases spanning the gap. The germline CDR1 and CDR2 sequences are MNHEY and SVGAGI. As DNA, the CDR3 is TGTGCCAGCAGTTACGCGGGGGCTTCCTACAATGAGCAGTTCTTC. It translates to CASSYAGASYNEQFF.

V usage is TRBV27 and J usage is TRBJ1-2; 11 positions match TRBD1. The CDR3 covers 14 residues. Germline V CDR1 and CDR2: MNHEY, SMNVEV (reference sequence). Losses at the gene ends were 6 bases for V and 5 bases for J; bases not matched to a gene: 5. The CDR3: CASSGQGATYGYTF. CDR3 in DNA: TGTGCCAGCAGCGGACAGGGGGCGACGTATGGCTACACCTTC.

The chain carries TRBV4-1 and TRBJ2-7, with D unclear. Trimming removed 0 bases from V and 4 bases from J, with 16 bases in between. CDR3 length: 16 residues. Germline CDR1 and CDR2: MGHRA and YSYEKL. CDR3 coding DNA: TGCGCCAGCAGCCAAGATCGGGCGGAAAAAGCTTACGAGCAGTACTTC. Protein sequence: CASSQDRAEKAYEQYF.

This clone was detected a few times. V and J are TRBV10-1 and TRBJ2-7; TRBD2 is a possible D gene (5 bases). The CDR3 is made up of 14 amino acids. V gave up 3 bases and J gave up 5 bases, with 14 bases separating them. Germline V gives CDR1 WNHNN, CDR2 SYGVQD (reference sequence). CDR3 protein: CASSERVSGNEQYF. Here the CDR3 DNA reads TGCGCCAGCAGTGAAAGGGTTTCGGGGAACGAGCAGTACTTC.

The CDR3 loop reads CSVERGSYNEQFF. In DNA, the CDR3 is TGCAGCGTTGAAAGGGGTTCCTACAATGAGCAGTTCTTC. The chain is built from TRBV29-1 and TRBJ2-1; possible D gene TRBD1, 5 bases. V gave up 2 bases and J gave up 1 base, with 6 bases separating them. The CDR3 loop spans 13 amino acids. Germline CDR1 and CDR2: SQVTM and ANQGSEA.

This clone was observed a single time. The V call is TRBV6-1, the J call TRBJ2-1, with a tentative D call TRBD1 (5 bases). The ends were cut back, 4 bases at V and 8 bases at J, with 15 bases in the middle. The CDR3 contains 14 residues. The germline V gene has CDR1 MNHNS and CDR2 SASEGT. CDR3 sequence: CASSGQYPTHEQFF. As DNA, the CDR3 is TGTGCCAGCAGTGGACAGTATCCCACCCATGAGCAGTTCTTC.

This chain connects TRBV6-1 to TRBJ2-7; the match to TRBD1 covers 8 bases. There are 15 residues in the CDR3. Looked up from germline, CDR1 is MNHNS and CDR2 is SASEGT. The junction had 7 bases not matched to a gene; V was cut back by 5 bases and J by 1 base. CDR3 bases: TGTGCCAGCAGTCTCGGACAGGGCGGGTCCTACGAGCAGTACTTC. Translation gives CASSLGQGGSYEQYF.

This clone occurred once. This sequence joins TRBV28 and TRBJ1-3; D may be TRBD1 (5 bases). The V gene lost 3 bases and the J gene lost 1 base, with 13 bases spanning the gap. Germline V CDR1 and CDR2: MDHEN, SYDVKM. The length of the CDR3 is 16 residues. DNA of the CDR3: TGTGCCAGCAGTTTGCAGGGAATCTTATCTGGAAACACCATATATTTT. It yields the protein CASSLQGILSGNTIYF.

This sequence joins TRBV28 and TRBJ2-1, with a tentative D call TRBD2 (6 bases). This CDR3 is 14 amino acids long. Germline V lookup: CDR1 MDHEN, CDR2 SYDVKM. V lost 4 bases, J lost 9 bases, and 16 bases lay in between. The DNA for the CDR3 is TGTGCCAGCAGTTATGGAGGGTCTCAGGGTGAGCAGTTCTTC. This codes for CASSYGGSQGEQFF.

This rearrangement joins TRBV7-2 to TRBJ1-1; the match to TRBD1 covers 9 bases. The CDR3 contains 15 residues. J gave up 1 base and V 5 bases, and 5 bases lay outside the gene matches. Germline values: CDR1 SGHTA, CDR2 FQGNSA. The CDR3 sequence: CASSVTGGSNTEAFF. In DNA form, the CDR3 reads TGTGCCAGCAGCGTAACAGGGGGCTCGAACACTGAAGCTTTCTTT.

The chain uses TRBV28 and TRBJ1-2; D ambiguous. The germline CDR1 and CDR2 sequences are MDHEN and SYDVKM. The V and J ends lost 3 bases and 3 bases respectively, with 11 bases between them. The CDR3 loop spans 14 amino acids. This chain's CDR3 is CASSFRNGYYGYTF. The CDR3 DNA follows: TGTGCCAGCAGTTTTAGGAACGGCTACTATGGCTACACCTTC.

The chain is built from TRBV7-9 and TRBJ2-7; tentatively, D is TRBD1 (7 bases). Per germline, CDR1 SEHNR and CDR2 FQNEAQ (reference sequence). The germline V and J ends were trimmed by 5 bases and 1 base, with 15 bases remaining between them. The CDR3 covers 15 residues. The DNA for the CDR3 is TGTGCCAGCAGCGGGTCAGGGGGGAATTCCTACGAGCAGTACTTC. Translating it yields CASSGSGGNSYEQYF. The full variable domain, in which reference TRBV7-9 and TRBJ2-7 provide the parts outside the CDR3, is DTGVSQNPRHKITKRGQNVTFRCDPISEHNRLYWYRQTLGQGPEFLTYFQNEAQLEKSRLLSDRFSAERPKGSFSTLEIQRTEQGDSAMYLCASSGSGGNSYEQYFGPGTRLTVT.

The J gene is TRBJ2-2, the V gene TRBV4-3; 7 positions agree with TRBD1. CDR1 and CDR2 from the germline V gene are LGHNA and YSLEER. This CDR3 spans 18 amino acids. Trimming cost V 0 bases and J 0 bases; bases outside gene matches: 7. The CDR3 coding sequence is TGCGCCAGCAGCCAAGAGATACAGGGGACCGCGAACACCGGGGAGCTGTTTTTT. Encoded protein: CASSQEIQGTANTGELFF.

The chain carries TRBV18 and TRBJ1-6; no definite D call. The germline V and J ends were trimmed by 4 bases and 13 bases, with 17 bases remaining between them. Germline-derived CDR1 and CDR2 are KGHSH and LQKENI. The CDR3 has 14 residues. CDR3 DNA: TGTGCCAGCTCACAGAACGATAGAAAATCTCCCCTCCACTTT. As protein: CASSQNDRKSPLHF.

The V and J genes are TRBV2 and TRBJ2-1; 14 bases align to TRBD2. This CDR3 is built from 16 residues. CDR1 SNHLY and CDR2 FYNNEI come from the germline V gene. The V and J ends lost 8 bases and 5 bases, in that order; junction bases with no gene match: 8. CDR3 region: CASGRLAGGYHNEQFF. The CDR3, as DNA: TGTGCCAGCGGCAGACTAGCGGGGGGGTACCACAATGAGCAGTTCTTC.

The J gene is TRBJ1-6, the V gene TRBV4-3; D call uncertain. The germline CDR1 and CDR2 sequences are LGHNA and YSLEER. Between the trimmed V and J ends, which lost 1 base and 7 bases, there was a span of 5 bases. This CDR3 has 13 residues. CDR3 nucleotides: TGCGCCAGCAGCCAAGCTGCGAATTCACCCCTCCACTTT. As protein: CASSQAANSPLHF.

The chain links TRBV11-2 to TRBJ2-3; 11 positions agree with TRBD2. Germline loops: CDR1 SGHAT, CDR2 FQNNGV. Unmatched junction bases numbered 5, after V lost 5 bases and J lost 1 base. The CDR3 spans 16 residues. The CDR3 reads CASSTRLAGRTDTQYF. The CDR3 DNA follows: TGTGCCAGCAGCACCCGACTAGCGGGACGCACAGATACGCAGTATTTT.

This rearrangement joins TRBV27 to TRBJ1-1, with TRBD1 identical over 11 bases. The CDR3 is made up of 17 amino acids. The V gene end was trimmed by 6 bases and the J gene end by 1 base; junction bases not matched to a gene: 10. CDR1 is MNHEY, CDR2 SMNVEV, per germline (reference sequence). The CDR3 is CASSPGQGAVGNTEAFF. CDR3 DNA: TGTGCCAGCAGCCCTGGACAGGGGGCGGTTGGGAACACTGAAGCTTTCTTT.

V usage is TRBV4-1 and J usage is TRBJ2-1; no firm D call. The V end was cut by 0 bases, the J end by 5 bases, with 11 bases between. CDR1 and CDR2 from the germline V gene are MGHRA and YSYEKL. The CDR3 spans 15 residues. The CDR3: CASSQESYPNNEQFF. CDR3 sequence (DNA): TGCGCCAGCAGCCAAGAGAGTTACCCAAACAATGAGCAGTTCTTC.